Only a few counts were recorded for the clone carrying this T cell receptor (beta chain). Its antigen is unknown. This sample was included in a study of immune cell composition in non-small cell lung cancer. Normal lung was sampled as far from the tumour as possible, at least 3 cm. Per germline, CDR1 SEHNR and CDR2 FQNEAQ (reference sequence). Trimming stripped 5 bases from V and 2 bases from J, with 12 bases between. The CDR3 covers 14 residues. Assay: immunoSEQ multiplex PCR; the TCRdb copy retains only in-frame clones and omits some. The sample records 2,000 to 2,500 clones, 74% being singletons. Study-level points and caveats: In adenocarcinoma, maximal tumour-associated clone frequency tracked TIL tumour reactivity. Around 80% of squamous and 25% to 35% of adenocarcinoma cases had tumour-associated clones >0.5%.

The TCR originated in a human donor with non-small cell lung cancer. The V gene is TRBV7-9, the J gene TRBJ2-5; maybe TRBD1 (6 bases). Sequenced material: non-adjacent lung tissue. The DNA for the CDR3 is TGTGCCAGCAGCCCAGGGGCCACACAAGAGACCCAGTACTTC. Its protein is CASSPGATQETQYF.